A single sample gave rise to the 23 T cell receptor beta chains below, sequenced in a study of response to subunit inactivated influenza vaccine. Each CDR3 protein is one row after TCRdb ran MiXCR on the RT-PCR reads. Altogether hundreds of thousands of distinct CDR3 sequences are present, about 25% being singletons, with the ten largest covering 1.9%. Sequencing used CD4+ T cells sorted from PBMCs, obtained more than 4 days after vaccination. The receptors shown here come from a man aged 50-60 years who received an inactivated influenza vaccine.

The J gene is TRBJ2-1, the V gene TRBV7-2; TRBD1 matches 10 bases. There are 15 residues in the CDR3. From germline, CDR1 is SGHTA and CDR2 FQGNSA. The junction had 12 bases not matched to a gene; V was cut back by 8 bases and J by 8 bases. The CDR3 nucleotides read TGTGCCAGCCGACTGGGGACAGGGGCCTTCGATGAGCAGTTCTTC. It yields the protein CASRLGTGAFDEQFF.

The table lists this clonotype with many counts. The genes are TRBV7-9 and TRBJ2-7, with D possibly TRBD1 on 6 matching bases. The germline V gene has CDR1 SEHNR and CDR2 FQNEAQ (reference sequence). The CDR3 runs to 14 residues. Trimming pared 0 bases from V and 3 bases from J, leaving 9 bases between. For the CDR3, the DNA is TGTGCCAGCAGCTTAGCTACAGGGCGCTACGAGCAGTACTTC. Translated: CASSLATGRYEQYF.

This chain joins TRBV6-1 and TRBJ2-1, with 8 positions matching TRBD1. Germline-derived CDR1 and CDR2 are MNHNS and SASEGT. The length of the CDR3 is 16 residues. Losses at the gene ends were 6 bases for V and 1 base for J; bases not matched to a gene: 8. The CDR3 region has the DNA TGTGCCAGCAGCTCCTTCGGACAGGGTTCCTACAATGAGCAGTTCTTC. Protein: CASSSFGQGSYNEQFF.

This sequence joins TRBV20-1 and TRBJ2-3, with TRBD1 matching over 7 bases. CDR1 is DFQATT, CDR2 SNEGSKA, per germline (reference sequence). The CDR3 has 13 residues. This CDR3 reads CSRDRRSTDTQYF. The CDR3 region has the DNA TGCAGCCGGGACAGACGAAGCACAGATACGCAGTATTTT.

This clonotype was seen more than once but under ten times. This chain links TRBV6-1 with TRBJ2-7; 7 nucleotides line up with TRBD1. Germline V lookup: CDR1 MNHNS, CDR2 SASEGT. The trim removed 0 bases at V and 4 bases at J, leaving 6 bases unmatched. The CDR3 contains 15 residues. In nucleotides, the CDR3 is TGTGCCAGCAGTGAAGCCGGGACAGCCCTTTACGAGCAGTACTTC. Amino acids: CASSEAGTALYEQYF.

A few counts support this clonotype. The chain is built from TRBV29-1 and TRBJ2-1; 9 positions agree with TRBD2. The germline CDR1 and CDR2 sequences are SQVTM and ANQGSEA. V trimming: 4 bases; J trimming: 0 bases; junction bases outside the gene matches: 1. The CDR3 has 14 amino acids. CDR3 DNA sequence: TGCAGCGTTGTTAGCGGGAGCTCCTACAATGAGCAGTTCTTC. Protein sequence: CSVVSGSSYNEQFF.

The CDR3 bases are TGTGCCAGCGTGGTGGAAGAGACCCAGTACTTC. The encoded protein is CASVVEETQYF. J is TRBJ2-5 and V is TRBV2; D not resolved. The CDR3 has 11 residues. Per germline, CDR1 SNHLY and CDR2 FYNNEI. Trimming pared 8 bases from V and 3 bases from J, leaving 7 bases between. Combining the CDR3 with reference TRBV2 and TRBJ2-5 gives the whole variable domain EPEVTQTPSHQVTQMGQEVILRCVPISNHLYFYWYRQILGQKVEFLVSFYNNEISEKSEIFDDQFSVERPDGSNFTLKIRSTKLEDSAMYFCASVVEETQYFGPGTRLLVL.

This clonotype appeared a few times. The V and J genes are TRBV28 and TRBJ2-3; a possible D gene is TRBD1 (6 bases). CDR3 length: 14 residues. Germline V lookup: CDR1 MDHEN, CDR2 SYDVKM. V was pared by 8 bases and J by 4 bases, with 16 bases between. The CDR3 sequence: CASGVTGSPDTQYF. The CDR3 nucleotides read TGTGCCAGCGGGGTGACAGGCTCGCCAGATACGCAGTATTTT.

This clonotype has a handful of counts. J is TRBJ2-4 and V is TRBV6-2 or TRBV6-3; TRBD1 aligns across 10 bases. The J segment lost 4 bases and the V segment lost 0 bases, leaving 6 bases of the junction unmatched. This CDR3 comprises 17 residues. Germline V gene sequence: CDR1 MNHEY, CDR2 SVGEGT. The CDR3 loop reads CASSYSATGGGKNIQYF. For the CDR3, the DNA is TGTGCCAGCAGTTACTCGGCGACAGGGGGCGGAAAAAACATTCAGTACTTC.

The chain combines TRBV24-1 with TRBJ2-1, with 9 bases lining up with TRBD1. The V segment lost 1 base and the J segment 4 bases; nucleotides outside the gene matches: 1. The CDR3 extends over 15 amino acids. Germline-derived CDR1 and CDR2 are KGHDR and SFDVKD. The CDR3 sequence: CATSDFGTGYNEQFF. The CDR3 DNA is TGTGCCACCAGTGATTTCGGGACAGGGTACAATGAGCAGTTCTTC.

CDR3 coding DNA: TGTGCCACGTCAGCTGATGCCTACGAGCAGTACTTC. Residues: CATSADAYEQYF. This chain links TRBV10-3 with TRBJ2-7; no reliable D call. Per germline, CDR1 ENHRY and CDR2 SYGVKD. The CDR3 contains 12 residues. V gave up 10 bases and J gave up 2 bases, with 12 bases separating them.

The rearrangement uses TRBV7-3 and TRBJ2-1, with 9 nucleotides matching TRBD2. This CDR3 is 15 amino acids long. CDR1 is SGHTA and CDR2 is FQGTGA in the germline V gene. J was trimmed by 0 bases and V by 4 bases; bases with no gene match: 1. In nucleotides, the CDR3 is TGTGCCAGCAGCTCGGGACTAGCCTCCTACAATGAGCAGTTCTTC. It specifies CASSSGLASYNEQFF.

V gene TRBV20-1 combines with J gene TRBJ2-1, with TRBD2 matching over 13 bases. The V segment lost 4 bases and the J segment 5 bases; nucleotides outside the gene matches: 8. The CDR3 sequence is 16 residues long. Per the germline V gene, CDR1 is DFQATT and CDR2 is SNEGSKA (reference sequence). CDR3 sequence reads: CSATLLGLAGNNEQFF. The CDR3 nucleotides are TGCAGTGCTACTTTGTTGGGACTAGCGGGAAACAATGAGCAGTTCTTC.

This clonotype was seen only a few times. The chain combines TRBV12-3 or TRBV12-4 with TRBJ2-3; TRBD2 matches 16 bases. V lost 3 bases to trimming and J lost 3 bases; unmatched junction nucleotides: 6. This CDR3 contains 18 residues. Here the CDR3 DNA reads TGTGCCAGCAGTTTGGGGACTAGCGGGAGGGCCGGGACAGATACGCAGTATTTT. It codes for CASSLGTSGRAGTDTQYF.

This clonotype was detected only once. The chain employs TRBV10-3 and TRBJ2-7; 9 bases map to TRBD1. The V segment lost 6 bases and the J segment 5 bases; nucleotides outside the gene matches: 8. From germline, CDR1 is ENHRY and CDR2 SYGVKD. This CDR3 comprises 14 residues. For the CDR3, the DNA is TGTGCCATCAGGTCCCGGGACAGGGACAACGAGCAGTACTTC. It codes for CAIRSRDRDNEQYF.

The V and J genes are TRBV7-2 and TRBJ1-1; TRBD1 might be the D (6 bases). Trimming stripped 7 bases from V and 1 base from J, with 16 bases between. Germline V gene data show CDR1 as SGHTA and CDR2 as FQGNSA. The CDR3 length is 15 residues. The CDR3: CASTLQGTRNTEAFF. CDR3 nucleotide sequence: TGTGCCAGCACTCTCCAGGGGACAAGGAACACTGAAGCTTTCTTT.

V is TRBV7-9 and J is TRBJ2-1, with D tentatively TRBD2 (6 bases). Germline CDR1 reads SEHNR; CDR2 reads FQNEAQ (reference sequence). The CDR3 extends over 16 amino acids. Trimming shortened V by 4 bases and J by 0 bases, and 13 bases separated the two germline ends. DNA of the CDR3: TGTGCCAGCAGCTCCAATAGCGGAAGCTCCTACAATGAGCAGTTCTTC. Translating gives CASSSNSGSSYNEQFF. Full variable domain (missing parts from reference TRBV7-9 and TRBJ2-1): DTGVSQNPRHKITKRGQNVTFRCDPISEHNRLYWYRQTLGQGPEFLTYFQNEAQLEKSRLLSDRFSAERPKGSFSTLEIQRTEQGDSAMYLCASSSNSGSSYNEQFFGPGTRLTVL.

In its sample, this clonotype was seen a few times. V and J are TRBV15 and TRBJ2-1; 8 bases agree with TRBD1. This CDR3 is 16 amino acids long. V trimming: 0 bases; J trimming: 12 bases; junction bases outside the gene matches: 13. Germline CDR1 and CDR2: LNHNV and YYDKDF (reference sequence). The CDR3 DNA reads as TGTGCCACCAGCAGAGACCCCCTCTGGACAGGGATCGGGCAGTTCTTC. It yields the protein CATSRDPLWTGIGQFF.

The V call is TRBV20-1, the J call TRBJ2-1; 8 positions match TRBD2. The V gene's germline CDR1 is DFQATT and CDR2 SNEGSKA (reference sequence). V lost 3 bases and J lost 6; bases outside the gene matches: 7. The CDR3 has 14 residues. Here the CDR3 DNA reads TGCAGTGCTAGCAGTAACGGGAGGGGCAATGAGCAGTTCTTC. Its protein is CSASSNGRGNEQFF.

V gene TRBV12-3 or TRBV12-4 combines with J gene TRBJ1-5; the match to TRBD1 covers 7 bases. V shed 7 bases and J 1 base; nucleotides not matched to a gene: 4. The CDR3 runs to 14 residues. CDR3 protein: CASTKTGSNQPQHF. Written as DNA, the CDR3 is TGTGCCAGCACCAAGACAGGGAGCAATCAGCCCCAGCATTTT.

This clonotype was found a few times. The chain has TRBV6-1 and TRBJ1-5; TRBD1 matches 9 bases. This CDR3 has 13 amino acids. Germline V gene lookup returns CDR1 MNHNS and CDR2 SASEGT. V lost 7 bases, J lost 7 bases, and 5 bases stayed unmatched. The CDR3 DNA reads TGTGCCAGCACGACAGGGGGGTTCCAGCCCCAGCATTTT. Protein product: CASTTGGFQPQHF.

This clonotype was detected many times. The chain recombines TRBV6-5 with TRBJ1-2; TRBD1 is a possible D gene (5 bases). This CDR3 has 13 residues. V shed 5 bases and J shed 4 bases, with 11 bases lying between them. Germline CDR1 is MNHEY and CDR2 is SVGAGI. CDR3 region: CASSPSGGYGYTF. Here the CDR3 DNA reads TGTGCCAGCAGTCCCTCGGGGGGCTATGGCTACACCTTC.

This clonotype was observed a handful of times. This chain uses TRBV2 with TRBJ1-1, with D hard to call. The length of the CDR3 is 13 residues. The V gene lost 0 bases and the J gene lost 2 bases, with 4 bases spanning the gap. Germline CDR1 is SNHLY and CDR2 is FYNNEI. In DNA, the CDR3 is TGTGCCAGCAGTGAAGCCCCTAACACTGAAGCTTTCTTT. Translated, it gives CASSEAPNTEAFF.